Reported below is one TCR beta chain. The table lists this clonotype with a few counts. The antigen it binds to is not known. No base quality information exists; no much larger clone differs at one position. V ends up 4 bases short and J 3 bases short, with an unmatched junction base count of 2. The germline V gene sets CDR1 to MNHNS and CDR2 to SASEGT. There are 14 amino acids in the CDR3, from cysteine to phenylalanine inclusive. Just the 42-base CDR3 DNA is kept, in frame starting at base 1. TCRdb lists the instrument as Illumina HiSeq 1500. In-frame beta chains were kept once TCRdb had trimmed the public reads at Q25 with fastp and called clones with MiXCR. All rows with the same CDR3 protein become a single entry with the most common DNA and genes. The sample table contains under 300,000 distinct CDR3 sequences; only one count was recorded for 22% of them. The ten largest clones take up approximately 20% of the sample.

This record belongs to a study of T cell repertoires in cytomegalovirus infection (dated by TCRdb to 2018 to 2020). For the wider study: Alongside well-studied HLA-B-restricted epitopes, the peptide stimulations were aimed at recently identified HLA-C-restricted CMV epitopes, whose presentation resists viral immunomodulation. Donor HLA type was relevant to the analysis, as public TCR beta signatures indicated carriage of CMV infection together with the matching HLA type. Findings and caveats that apply to the study as a whole: In both this cohort and an independent cohort of some 350 donors, the cumulative frequency of public TCR beta family members distinguished carriers of CMV infection plus the relevant HLA type. The ex vivo response was dominated by HLA-C-restricted CMV-specific TCR beta clonotypes, and the single most frequent clonotype in two of eight donors was supplied by these HLA-C-restricted clonotypes.

Sample treatment or condition, as interpreted from the label and publication: in vitro stimulation with specific CMV peptide epitopes to enrich CMV-specific T cells. Sample: cultured PBMCs, taken from culture after CMV antigen stimulation. This sequence originates from a human donor in good health (CMV status not recorded). Some clones in this sample may be carry-over from other donors' samples. The chain was built from TRBV6-1 and TRBJ1-5; 8 bases in the junction line up with TRBD1. The sequence in DNA is TGTGCCAGCAGTGGGACAGGGTACAATCAGCCCCAGCATTTT. Protein translation: CASSGTGYNQPQHF.